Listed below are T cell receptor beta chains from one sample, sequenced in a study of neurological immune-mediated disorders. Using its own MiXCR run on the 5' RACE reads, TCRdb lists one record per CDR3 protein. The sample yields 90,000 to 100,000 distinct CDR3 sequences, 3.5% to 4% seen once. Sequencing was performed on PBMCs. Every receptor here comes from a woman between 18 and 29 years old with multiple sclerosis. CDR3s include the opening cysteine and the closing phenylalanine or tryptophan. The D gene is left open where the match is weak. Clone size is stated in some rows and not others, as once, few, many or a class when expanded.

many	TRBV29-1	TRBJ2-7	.	TGCAGCGTCAGGGAGACCGCCGAGCAGTACTTC	CSVRETAEQYF
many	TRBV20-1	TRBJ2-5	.	TGCAGTGCTCTACTCCCAGGGGCACAAGAGACCCAGTACTTC	CSALLPGAQETQYF
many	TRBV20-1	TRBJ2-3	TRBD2	TGCAGTGCTAGTGTTAGCGGGAGTGAGGAGGATACGCAGTATTTT	CSASVSGSEEDTQYF
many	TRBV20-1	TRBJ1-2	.	TGCAGTGCTAGCCTGGGCGGCGGCTATGGCTACACCTTC	CSASLGGGYGYTF
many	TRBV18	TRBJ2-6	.	TGTGCCAGCTCGCCCGCTTACACCTCTGGGGCCAACGTCCTGACTTTC	CASSPAYTSGANVLTF
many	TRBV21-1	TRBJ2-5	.	TGTGCCAGCAGCAGAGACCAAGACAGGGGCGGCCTAGAGACCCAGTACTTC	CASSRDQDRGGLETQYF
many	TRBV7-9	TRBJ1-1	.	TGTGCCAGCAGCTTAGATTTGGAGGGGAGCGCTTTCTTT	CASSLDLEGSAFF
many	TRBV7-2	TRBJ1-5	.	TGTGCCAGCAGCAAGGGTGGGCAGAGCAATCAGCCCCAGCATTTT	CASSKGGQSNQPQHF
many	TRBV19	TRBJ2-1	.	TGTGCCAGTAGTGGGGGATCAAGTAATGAGCAGTTCTTC	CASSGGSSNEQFF
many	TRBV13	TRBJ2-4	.	TGTGCCAGCAGCTCCGGACCGAACATTCAGTACTTC	CASSSGPNIQYF
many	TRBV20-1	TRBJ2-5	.	TGCAGTGCTAGGGCAGGGGATAACCAAGAGACCCAGTACTTC	CSARAGDNQETQYF
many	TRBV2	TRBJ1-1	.	TGTGCCAGCAGTGAAAGGGCAGGGATTAACACTGAAGCTTTCTTT	CASSERAGINTEAFF
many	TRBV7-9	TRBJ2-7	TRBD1	TGTGCCAGCAGCTCTGGACAGGTGTCCCCCTGGGAGCAGTACTTC	CASSSGQVSPWEQYF
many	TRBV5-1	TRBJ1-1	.	TGCGCCAGCAGCTTGGCCGGGAAACCGAACACTGAAGCTTTCTTT	CASSLAGKPNTEAFF
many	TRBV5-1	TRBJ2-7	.	TGCGCCAGCAGCTTGGGACAAGCTTTCTACGAGCAGTACTTC	CASSLGQAFYEQYF
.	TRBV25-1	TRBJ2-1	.	TGTGCCAGCAGTGACTTGACTGGCAGAGGTGGTGGTGAGCAGTTCTTC	CASSDLTGRGGGEQFF
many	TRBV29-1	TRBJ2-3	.	TGCAGCGTGTTAGCAACAGGAGATACGCAGTATTTT	CSVLATGDTQYF
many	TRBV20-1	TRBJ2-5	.	TGCAGTGCTTACGCGAGCGCAAGAAAGACCCAGTACTTC	CSAYASARKTQYF
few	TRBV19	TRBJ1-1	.	TGTGCCAGTAGTGCGGAGGGGAACACTGAAGCTTTCTTT	CASSAEGNTEAFF
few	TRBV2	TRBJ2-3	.	TGTGCCAGCTTGGGGCTCCCGACAGATACGCAGTATTTT	CASLGLPTDTQYF
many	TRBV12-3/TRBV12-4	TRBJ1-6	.	TGTGCCAGCAGTTTTGATTCGTATTCACCCCTCCACTTT	CASSFDSYSPLHF
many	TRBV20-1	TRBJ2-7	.	TGCAGTGCTAGAATTTTGGGGGCGAGTCGCGAGCAGTACTTC	CSARILGASREQYF
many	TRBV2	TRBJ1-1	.	TGTGCCAGAGAACGATCACAGGGTAATCCTGAAGCTTTCTTT	CARERSQGNPEAFF
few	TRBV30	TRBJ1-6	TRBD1	TGTGCCTGGAGGGAGACAGGGGGCAAGAATTCACCCCTCCACTTT	CAWRETGGKNSPLHF
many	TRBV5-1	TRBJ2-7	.	TGCGCCAGCAGCCCCTCGGGGGACACCTACGAGCAGTACTTC	CASSPSGDTYEQYF
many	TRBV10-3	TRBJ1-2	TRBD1	TGTGCCATCAGTGACCCACAGGGGGCTGGTGGCTACACCTTC	CAISDPQGAGGYTF
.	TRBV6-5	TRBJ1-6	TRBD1	TGTGCCAGCAGTTACTGGGCAGGGGGATATAATTCAACCCTCAACTTT	CASSYWAGGYNSTLNF
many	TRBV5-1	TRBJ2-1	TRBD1	TGCGCCAGCATCGACGGGACAGGGGGTTTCAATGAGCAGTTCTTC	CASIDGTGGFNEQFF
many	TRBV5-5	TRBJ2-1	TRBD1	TGTGCCAGCAGCGAGGGACAGGAAAACAATGAGCAGTTCTTC	CASSEGQENNEQFF
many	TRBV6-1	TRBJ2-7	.	TGTGCCAGCAGTGAAGTGAGTCGGACCTACGAGCAGTACTTC	CASSEVSRTYEQYF
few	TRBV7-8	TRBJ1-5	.	TGTGCCAGCAGCTTAGGTTCCGGGAGTAGCAATCAGCCCCAGCATTTT	CASSLGSGSSNQPQHF
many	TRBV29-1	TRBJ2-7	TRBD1	TGCAGCGCCACCCTGGACAGGGGAGAGCAGTACTTC	CSATLDRGEQYF
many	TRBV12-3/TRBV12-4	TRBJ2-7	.	TGTGCCAGCAGTTTCCGGGGTGGCTACGAGCAGTACTTC	CASSFRGGYEQYF
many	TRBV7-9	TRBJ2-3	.	TGTGCCAGCAGCTTAAGTCAGGGCCCAGATACGCAGTATTTT	CASSLSQGPDTQYF
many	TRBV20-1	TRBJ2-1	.	TGCAGTGCTAGACAGGGAGGAGGTGAGCAGTTCTTC	CSARQGGGEQFF
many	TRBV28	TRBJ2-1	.	TGTGCCAGCACCTCAAACCCCAGAAGAGAGCAGTTCTTC	CASTSNPRREQFF
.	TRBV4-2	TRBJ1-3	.	TGTGCCAGCAGCCACCCCGGGACAAGCTCTGGAAACACCATATATTTT	CASSHPGTSSGNTIYF
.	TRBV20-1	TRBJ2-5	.	TGCAGTGCTAGACAGGAATACCAAGAGACCCAGTACTTC	CSARQEYQETQYF
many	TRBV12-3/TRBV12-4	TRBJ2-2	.	TGTGCCAGCAGTTTGGGTGGAGGGGTCGGAGACACCGGGGAGCTGTTTTTT	CASSLGGGVGDTGELFF
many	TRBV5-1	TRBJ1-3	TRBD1	TGCGCCAGCAGTAGATCCGGGACAGGGGGAAACACCATATATTTT	CASSRSGTGGNTIYF
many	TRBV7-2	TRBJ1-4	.	TGTGCCAGCAGCTTAGCTGCAGGGCTGGCTGAAAAACTGTTTTTT	CASSLAAGLAEKLFF
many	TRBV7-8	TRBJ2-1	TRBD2	TGTGCCAGCAGCTTTCCTAGACTAGCGGGAGGGAATGAGCAGTTCTTC	CASSFPRLAGGNEQFF
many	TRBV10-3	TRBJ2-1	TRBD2	TGTGCCATCAGTGATTTAACGGGAGGATCATTTGGTGGGAATGAGCAGTTCTTC	CAISDLTGGSFGGNEQFF
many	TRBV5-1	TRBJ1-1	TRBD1	TGCGCCAGCAGCTGGGACAGTAAGAACACTGAAGCTTTCTTT	CASSWDSKNTEAFF
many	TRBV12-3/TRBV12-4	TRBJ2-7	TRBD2	TGTGCCAGCAGCCTGGGACTAGCGGGGTCTTACGAGCAGTACTTC	CASSLGLAGSYEQYF
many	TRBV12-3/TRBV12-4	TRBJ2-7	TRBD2	TGTGCCAGCAGCCTTATGCTTAGCGGGAGGGTCCACGAGCAGTACTTC	CASSLMLSGRVHEQYF
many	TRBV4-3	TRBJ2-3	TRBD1	TGCGCCAGCAGCCATAGGGGACAGGGGGCAGATACGCAGTATTTT	CASSHRGQGADTQYF
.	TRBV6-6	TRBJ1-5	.	TGTGCCAGCAGTTACCAGGGCCCCAATCAGCCCCAGCATTTT	CASSYQGPNQPQHF
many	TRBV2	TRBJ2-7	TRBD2	TGTGCCAGCAGTCCCCCCCTGGCGGGAGGCGAGCAGTACTTC	CASSPPLAGGEQYF
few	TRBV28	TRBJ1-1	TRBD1	TGTGCCAGCAGTTATTTTGACAGGGAAACTGAAGCTTTCTTT	CASSYFDRETEAFF
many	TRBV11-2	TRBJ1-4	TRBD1	TGTGCCAGCAGCTCCGGGGGGACAGGGTTTGAAAAACTGTTTTTT	CASSSGGTGFEKLFF
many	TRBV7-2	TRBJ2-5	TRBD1	TGTGCCAGTTGTGTAGACAGGGTGGAAGAGACCCAGTACTTC	CASCVDRVEETQYF
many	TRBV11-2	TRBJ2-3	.	TGTGCCAGCAGCTTAGCTGGAGCAGATACGCAGTATTTT	CASSLAGADTQYF
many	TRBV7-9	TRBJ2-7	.	TGTGCCAGCAGCTTGGCCGGGGCAGGGCGCGAGCAGTACTTC	CASSLAGAGREQYF
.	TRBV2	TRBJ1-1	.	TGTGCCAGCAGCTCGGCCGCGGGGGCTCAGAACACTGAAGCTTTCTTT	CASSSAAGAQNTEAFF